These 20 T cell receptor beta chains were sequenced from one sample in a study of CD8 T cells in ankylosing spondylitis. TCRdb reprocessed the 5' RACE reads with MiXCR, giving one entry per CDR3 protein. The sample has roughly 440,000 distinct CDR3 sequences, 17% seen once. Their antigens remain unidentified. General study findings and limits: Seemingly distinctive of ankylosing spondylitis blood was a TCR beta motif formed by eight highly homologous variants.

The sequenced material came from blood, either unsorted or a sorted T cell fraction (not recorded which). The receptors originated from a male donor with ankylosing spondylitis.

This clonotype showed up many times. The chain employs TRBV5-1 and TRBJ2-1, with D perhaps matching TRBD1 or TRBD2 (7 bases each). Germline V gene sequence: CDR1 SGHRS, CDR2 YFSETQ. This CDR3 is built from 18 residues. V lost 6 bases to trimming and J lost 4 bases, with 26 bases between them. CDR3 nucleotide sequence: TGCGCCAGCACTGACCTTGGCAGGGGGACTATCACGTACAATGAGCAGTTCTTC. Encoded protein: CASTDLGRGTITYNEQFF.

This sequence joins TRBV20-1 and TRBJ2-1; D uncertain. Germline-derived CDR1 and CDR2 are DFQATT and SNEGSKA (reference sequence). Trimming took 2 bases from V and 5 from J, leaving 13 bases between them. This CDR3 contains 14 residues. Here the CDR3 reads CSARMGRSNNEQFF. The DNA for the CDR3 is TGCAGTGCTAGAATGGGCCGGAGTAACAATGAGCAGTTCTTC.

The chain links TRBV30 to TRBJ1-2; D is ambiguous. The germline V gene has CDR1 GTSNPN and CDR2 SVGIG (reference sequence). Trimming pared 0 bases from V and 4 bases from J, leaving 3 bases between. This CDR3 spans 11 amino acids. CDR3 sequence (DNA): TGTGCCTGGAGTGTCTCCTATGGCTACACCTTC. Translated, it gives CAWSVSYGYTF. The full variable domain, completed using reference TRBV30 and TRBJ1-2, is SQTIHQWPATLVQPVGSPLSLECTVEGTSNPNLYWYRQAAGRGLQLLFYSVGIGQISSEVPQNLSASRPQDRQFILSSKKLLLSDSGFYLCAWSVSYGYTFGSGTRLTVV.

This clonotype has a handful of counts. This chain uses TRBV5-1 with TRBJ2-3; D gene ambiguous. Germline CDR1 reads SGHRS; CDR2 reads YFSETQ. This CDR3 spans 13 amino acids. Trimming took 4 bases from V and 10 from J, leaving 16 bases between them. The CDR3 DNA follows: TGCGCCAGCAGCCTCACGACTGTTCAGGCGCAGTATTTT. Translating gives CASSLTTVQAQYF.

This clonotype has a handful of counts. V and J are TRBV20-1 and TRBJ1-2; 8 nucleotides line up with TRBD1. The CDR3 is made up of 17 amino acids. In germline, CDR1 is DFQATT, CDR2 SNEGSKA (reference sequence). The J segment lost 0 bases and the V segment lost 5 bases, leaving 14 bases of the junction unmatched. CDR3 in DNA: TGCAGTGCTGAGACTCCGGGACAGGCTACGCCTAACTATGGCTACACCTTC. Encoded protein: CSAETPGQATPNYGYTF.

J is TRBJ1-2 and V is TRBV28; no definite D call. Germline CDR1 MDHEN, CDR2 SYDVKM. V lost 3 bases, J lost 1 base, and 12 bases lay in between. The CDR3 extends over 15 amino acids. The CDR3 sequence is CASSLIVGSNYGYTF. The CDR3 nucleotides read TGTGCCAGCAGTTTGATTGTCGGCAGTAACTATGGCTACACCTTC.

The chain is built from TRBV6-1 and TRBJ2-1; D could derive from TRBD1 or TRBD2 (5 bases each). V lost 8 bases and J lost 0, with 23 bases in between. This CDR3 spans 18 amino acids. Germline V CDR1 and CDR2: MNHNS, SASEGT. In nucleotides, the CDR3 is TGTGCCAGCTCGCGGAGGCCGTACACCGACAGCTCCTACAATGAGCAGTTCTTC. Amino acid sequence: CASSRRPYTDSSYNEQFF.

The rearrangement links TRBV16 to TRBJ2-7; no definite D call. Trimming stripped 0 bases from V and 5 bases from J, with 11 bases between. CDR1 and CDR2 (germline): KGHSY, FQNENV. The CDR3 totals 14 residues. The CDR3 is CASSQSRTAHEQYF. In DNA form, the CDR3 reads TGTGCCAGCAGCCAATCGAGAACAGCTCACGAGCAGTACTTC.

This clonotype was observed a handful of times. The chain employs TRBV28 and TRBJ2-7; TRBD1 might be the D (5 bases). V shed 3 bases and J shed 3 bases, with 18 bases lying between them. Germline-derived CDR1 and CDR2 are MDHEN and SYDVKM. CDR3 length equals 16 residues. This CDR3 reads CASSFSDRLYLYEQYF. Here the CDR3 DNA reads TGTGCCAGCAGTTTCTCCGACAGATTATACCTCTACGAGCAGTACTTC.

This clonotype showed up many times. The CDR3 loop reads CASSLWGSGTGELFF. The CDR3, as DNA: TGTGCCAGCAGTTTGTGGGGCAGCGGGACCGGGGAGCTGTTTTTT. The chain recombines TRBV12-3 or TRBV12-4 with TRBJ2-2, with a tentative D call TRBD2 (6 bases). V was pared by 3 bases and J by 5 bases, with 13 bases between. The CDR3 runs to 15 residues.

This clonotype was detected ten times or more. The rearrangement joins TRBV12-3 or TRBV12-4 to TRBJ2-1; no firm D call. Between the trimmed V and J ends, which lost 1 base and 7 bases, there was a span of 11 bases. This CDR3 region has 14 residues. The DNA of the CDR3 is TGTGCCAGCAGTTTAGAGGAAAATCGGAATGAGCAGTTCTTC. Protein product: CASSLEENRNEQFF.

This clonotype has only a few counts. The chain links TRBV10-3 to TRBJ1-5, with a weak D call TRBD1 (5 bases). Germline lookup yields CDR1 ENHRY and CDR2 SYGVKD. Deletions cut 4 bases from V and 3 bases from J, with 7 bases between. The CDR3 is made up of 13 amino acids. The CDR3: CAISGGDNQPQHF. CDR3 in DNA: TGTGCCATCAGTGGAGGGGACAATCAGCCCCAGCATTTT.

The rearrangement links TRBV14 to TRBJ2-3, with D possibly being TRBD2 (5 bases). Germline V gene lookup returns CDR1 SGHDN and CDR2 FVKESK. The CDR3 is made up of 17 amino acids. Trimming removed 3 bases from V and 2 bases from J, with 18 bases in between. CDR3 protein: CASSQGSGLRNTDTQYF. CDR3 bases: TGTGCCAGCAGCCAGGGGAGCGGTCTGAGAAACACAGATACGCAGTATTTT.

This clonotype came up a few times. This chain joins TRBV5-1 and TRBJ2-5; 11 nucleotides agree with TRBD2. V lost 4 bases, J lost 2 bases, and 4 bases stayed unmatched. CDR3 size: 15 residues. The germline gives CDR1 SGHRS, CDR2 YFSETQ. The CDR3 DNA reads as TGCGCCAGCAGCCCTAGCGGGGGGCCTCAAGAGACCCAGTACTTC. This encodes CASSPSGGPQETQYF.

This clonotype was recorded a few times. The CDR3 DNA reads as TGCAGTGCTGATAATGGGGCGGAACTTGAAGCTTTCTTT. It encodes CSADNGAELEAFF. The chain combines TRBV20-1 with TRBJ1-1, with a tentative D call TRBD1 (5 bases). The CDR3 covers 13 residues. Per the germline V gene, CDR1 is DFQATT and CDR2 is SNEGSKA (reference sequence). V lost 5 bases and J 7 bases, leaving 17 bases between the germline ends.

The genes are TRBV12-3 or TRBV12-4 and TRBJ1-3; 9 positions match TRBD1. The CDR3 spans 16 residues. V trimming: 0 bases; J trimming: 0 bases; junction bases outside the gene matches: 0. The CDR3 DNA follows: TGTGCCAGCAGTTTAGCGACAGGGGGCTCTGGAAACACCATATATTTT. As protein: CASSLATGGSGNTIYF.

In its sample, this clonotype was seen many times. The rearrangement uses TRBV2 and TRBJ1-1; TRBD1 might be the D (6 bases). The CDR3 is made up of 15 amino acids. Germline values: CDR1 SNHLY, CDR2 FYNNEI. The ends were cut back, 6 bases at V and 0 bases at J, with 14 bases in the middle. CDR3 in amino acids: CASSAGQTMNTEAFF. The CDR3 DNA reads TGTGCCAGCAGCGCAGGACAGACCATGAACACTGAAGCTTTCTTT.

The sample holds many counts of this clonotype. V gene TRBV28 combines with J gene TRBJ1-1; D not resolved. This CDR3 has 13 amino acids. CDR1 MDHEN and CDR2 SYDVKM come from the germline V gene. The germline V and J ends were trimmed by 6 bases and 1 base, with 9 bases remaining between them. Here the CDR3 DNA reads TGTGCCAGCAGATTGTCCGCGAACACTGAAGCTTTCTTT. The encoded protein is CASRLSANTEAFF.

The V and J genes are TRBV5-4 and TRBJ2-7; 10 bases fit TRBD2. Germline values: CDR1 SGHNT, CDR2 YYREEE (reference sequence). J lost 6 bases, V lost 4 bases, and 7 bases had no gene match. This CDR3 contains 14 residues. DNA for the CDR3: TGTGCCAGCAGCCGAGCGACTAGCGGGCGCGAGCAGTACTTC. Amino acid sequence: CASSRATSGREQYF.

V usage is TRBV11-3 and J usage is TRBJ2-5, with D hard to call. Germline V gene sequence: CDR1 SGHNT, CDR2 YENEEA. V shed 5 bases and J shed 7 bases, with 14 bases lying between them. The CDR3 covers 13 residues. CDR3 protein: CASSPGEIGTQYF. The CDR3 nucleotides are TGTGCCAGCAGCCCTGGGGAAATAGGGACCCAGTACTTC.